One and the same sample provided the 25 T cell receptor beta chains below, sequenced in a study of blood T cell repertoires in COVID-19. The table came from immunoSEQ multiplex PCR; TCRdb's copy has only in-frame clones and leaves some out. This table has under 200,000 clones, around nine tenths appearing once. Sequencing was done on a sample of peripheral blood. The receptor set was obtained from a woman between 70 and 85 years old with COVID-19, enrolled during active disease.

This chain links TRBV5-8 with TRBJ1-6; D call uncertain. Trimming removed 0 bases from V and 10 bases from J, with 8 bases in between. This CDR3 comprises 13 residues. Germline assignment: CDR1 SGHTS and CDR2 YDEGEE. The CDR3 DNA reads TGTGCCAGCAGCTTGGAATTCGGGTCACCCCTCCACTTT. It yields the protein CASSLEFGSPLHF.

The chain uses TRBV5-1 and TRBJ1-5; D gene unclear. The CDR3 has 15 residues. The V gene's germline CDR1 is SGHRS and CDR2 YFSETQ. Trimming cost V 0 bases and J 0 bases, with 7 bases left between them. CDR3 sequence reads: CASSLDSYSNQPQHF. CDR3 sequence (DNA): TGCGCCAGCAGCTTGGACAGTTATAGCAATCAGCCCCAGCATTTT.

This chain uses TRBV4-2 with TRBJ1-3; 7 nucleotides line up with TRBD1. V dropped 5 bases and J dropped 0; count of bases not matched to a gene: 4. The CDR3 contains 15 residues. CDR1 is LGHNA and CDR2 is YNFKEQ in the germline V gene. The CDR3 sequence is CASSMDRYSGNTIYF. CDR3 sequence (DNA): TGTGCCAGCAGCATGGACAGGTACTCTGGAAACACCATATATTTT.

This sequence joins TRBV7-2 and TRBJ1-1; 8 bases are a match to TRBD1. This CDR3 comprises 14 residues. V dropped 4 bases and J dropped 4; count of bases not matched to a gene: 5. CDR1 and CDR2 (germline): SGHTA, FQGNSA. The CDR3 reads CASSSARGRTEAFF. CDR3 nucleotides: TGTGCCAGCAGCTCAGCCAGGGGGCGCACTGAAGCTTTCTTT. Together with reference TRBV7-2 and TRBJ1-1, the CDR3 gives the full variable domain: GAGVSQSPSNKVTEKGKDVELRCDPISGHTALYWYRQSLGQGLEFLIYFQGNSAPDKSGLPSDRFSAERTGGSVSTLTIQRTQQEDSAVYLCASSSARGRTEAFFGQGTRLTVV.

This clone was observed a few times. V usage is TRBV19 and J usage is TRBJ1-4, with 7 bases matching TRBD1. Per germline, CDR1 LNHDA and CDR2 SQIVND (reference sequence). The CDR3 has 15 residues. Germline trimming cut 7 bases from V and 6 bases from J; bases unmatched to any gene: 11. The CDR3 loop reads CASTPGGTVDEKLFF. The CDR3 coding sequence is TGTGCCAGTACCCCGGGGGGGACAGTGGATGAAAAACTGTTTTTT.

The rearrangement links TRBV11-2 to TRBJ2-1; D might be TRBD2 (5 bases). The germline CDR1 and CDR2 sequences are SGHAT and FQNNGV. The V gene lost 1 base and the J gene lost 8 bases, with 12 bases spanning the gap. The CDR3 sequence is 14 residues long. The DNA for the CDR3 is TGTGCCAGCAGCTTAGTTCCCCCGCGGGATGAGCAGTTCTTC. Translated, it gives CASSLVPPRDEQFF. The whole variable domain, remainder taken from reference TRBV11-2 and TRBJ2-1, is EAGVAQSPRYKIIEKRQSVAFWCNPISGHATLYWYQQILGQGPKLLIQFQNNGVVDDSQLPKDRFSAERLKGVDSTLKIQPAKLEDSAVYLCASSLVPPRDEQFFGPGTRLTVL.

CDR3 sequence reads: CASSLGSRGASGYGYTF. CDR3 coding DNA: TGTGCCAGCAGTTTAGGGAGCCGGGGGGCGAGTGGCTATGGCTACACCTTC. This rearrangement joins TRBV28 to TRBJ1-2, with a possible D match to TRBD1 (6 bases). The CDR3 is made up of 17 amino acids. V dropped 2 bases and J dropped 4 bases, with 20 bases sitting between them. Germline V CDR1 and CDR2: MDHEN, SYDVKM.

The rearrangement joins TRBV6-5 to TRBJ1-2; D unresolved. The CDR3 has 13 amino acids. V lost 10 bases and J 8 bases, leaving 20 bases between the germline ends. Germline V lookup: CDR1 MNHEY, CDR2 SVGAGI. As DNA, the CDR3 is TGTGCCACCGGAAAAGGCGGAGGAGGCGGCTACACCTTC. It translates to CATGKGGGGGYTF.

The chain recombines TRBV5-1 with TRBJ1-1, with D maybe TRBD1 (5 bases). The CDR3 loop spans 17 amino acids. Germline V gene data show CDR1 as SGHRS and CDR2 as YFSETQ. V was shortened by 4 bases and J by 4 bases, with 23 bases between the two germline ends. The CDR3 DNA reads as TGCGCCAGCAGCAGGCTCGGCCCCGACCAGGGTGGCACTGAAGCTTTCTTT. Translated: CASSRLGPDQGGTEAFF.

This rearrangement joins TRBV2 to TRBJ1-1, with D possibly TRBD1 on 5 matching bases. Germline V lookup: CDR1 SNHLY, CDR2 FYNNEI. The CDR3 has 15 amino acids. V was shortened by 4 bases and J by 1 base, with 13 bases between the two germline ends. The DNA for the CDR3 is TGTGCCAGCAGTGGAAGATCGGGGGGGAACACTGAAGCTTTCTTT. As protein: CASSGRSGGNTEAFF.

This rearrangement joins TRBV2 to TRBJ1-2; possibly TRBD1 for D (5 bases). The CDR3 is 14 residues long. Germline V gives CDR1 SNHLY, CDR2 FYNNEI. Deletions cut 6 bases from V and 0 bases from J, with 11 bases between. The CDR3 here is CASRIETANYGYTF. The CDR3 DNA reads TGTGCCAGCAGAATAGAGACAGCTAACTATGGCTACACCTTC.

The chain is built from TRBV7-2 and TRBJ2-1; TRBD2 aligns across 15 bases. V was clipped by 5 bases and J by 10 bases; unmatched bases: 9. The CDR3 is 16 residues long. From germline, CDR1 is SGHTA and CDR2 FQGNSA. CDR3 nucleotide sequence: TGTGCCAGCAGCCCGGCCGGGACTAGCGGGGGGTGGGAGCAGTTCTTC. This gives the protein CASSPAGTSGGWEQFF.

The chain recombines TRBV19 with TRBJ2-1; weak D call: TRBD1 (6 bases). Per the germline V gene, CDR1 is LNHDA and CDR2 is SQIVND (reference sequence). Trimming removed 4 bases at V and 10 bases at J, with 8 bases between. The CDR3 runs 11 residues. CDR3 DNA: TGTGCCAGTAGTAAGGACAGAGAGCAGTTCTTC. Translation: CASSKDREQFF. Full variable domain (rest looked up from reference TRBV19 and TRBJ2-1): DGGITQSPKYLFRKEGQNVTLSCEQNLNHDAMYWYRQDPGQGLRLIYYSQIVNDFQKGDIAEGYSVSREKKESFPLTVTSAQKNPTAFYLCASSKDREQFFGPGTRLTVL.

This sequence joins TRBV11-2 and TRBJ1-2; 9 bases fit TRBD1. CDR1 is SGHAT and CDR2 is FQNNGV in the germline V gene. V was pared by 5 bases and J by 6 bases, with 4 bases of the junction left unmatched. The CDR3 length is 13 residues. CDR3 bases: TGTGCCAGCAGCCCAACAGGGGGCAATGGCTACACCTTC. It encodes CASSPTGGNGYTF.

The V call is TRBV18, the J call TRBJ2-3, with D tentatively TRBD1 (5 bases). CDR1 and CDR2 from the germline V gene are KGHSH and LQKENI. The germline V and J ends were trimmed by 1 base and 4 bases, with 12 bases remaining between them. There are 15 residues in the CDR3. The CDR3 DNA follows: TGTGCCAGCTCACCACGGCAGGGTGGTCCAGATACGCAGTATTTT. It is translated as CASSPRQGGPDTQYF.

The sample holds a few counts of this clone. This chain uses TRBV27 with TRBJ1-5, with a tentative D call TRBD1 (5 bases). Trimming cost V 7 bases and J 2 bases, with 12 bases left between them. Germline CDR1 is MNHEY and CDR2 is SMNVEV (reference sequence). This CDR3 region has 14 residues. Here the CDR3 DNA reads TGTGCCAGCACGACGGGGGGTGGCAATCAGCCCCAGCATTTT. Its protein product is CASTTGGGNQPQHF.

This sequence joins TRBV18 and TRBJ2-3; weak D call: TRBD2 (6 bases). The CDR3 is 14 residues long. V was pared by 8 bases and J by 4 bases, with 16 bases between. CDR1 is KGHSH, CDR2 LQKENI, per germline. CDR3 nucleotide sequence: TGTGCCAGCGTCCCTAGAGGAGGGGCAGATACGCAGTATTTT. Its protein is CASVPRGGADTQYF.

The chain recombines TRBV14 with TRBJ1-6, with TRBD1 identical over 8 bases. CDR3 length: 22 residues. The trim removed 0 bases at V and 0 bases at J, leaving 16 bases unmatched. Per germline, CDR1 SGHDN and CDR2 FVKESK. The CDR3 loop reads CASSQEEELRTGLHSYNSPLHF. CDR3 nucleotides: TGTGCCAGCAGCCAAGAAGAAGAGCTGAGGACAGGGCTTCACTCCTATAATTCACCCCTCCACTTT.

The V gene is TRBV28, the J gene TRBJ2-5; D may be TRBD2 (6 bases). There are 13 residues in the CDR3. V lost 6 bases and J 5 bases, leaving 13 bases between the germline ends. Germline-derived CDR1 and CDR2 are MDHEN and SYDVKM. The CDR3 bases are TGTGCCAGCAGCCCAGGCGGGGAGGAGACCCAGTACTTC. It codes for CASSPGGEETQYF.

The chain joins TRBV3-1 (or the pseudogene TRBV3-2) to TRBJ2-6; 9 bases line up with TRBD1. The length of the CDR3 is 19 residues. The germline V gene has CDR1 LGHDT and CDR2 YNNKEL (reference sequence). V shed 0 bases and J 0 bases; nucleotides not matched to a gene: 6. CDR3 in amino acids: CASSQDGGQGGSGANVLTF. CDR3 DNA sequence: TGTGCCAGCAGCCAAGACGGGGGACAGGGAGGCTCTGGGGCCAACGTCCTGACTTTC.

For the CDR3, the DNA is TGCGCCAGCAGCGGGCCAGCCTCTGGAAACACCATATATTTT. Its protein is CASSGPASGNTIYF. The rearrangement uses TRBV5-1 and TRBJ1-3; no clear D. V lost 4 bases and J lost 0, with 8 bases in between. CDR1 and CDR2 from the germline V gene are SGHRS and YFSETQ. This CDR3 has 14 residues.

The rearrangement uses TRBV4-2 and TRBJ1-3; D may be TRBD1 (5 bases). This CDR3 is 19 amino acids long. Trimming took off 0 bases at V and 4 bases at J, with 22 bases between the two ends. The germline V gene encodes CDR1 LGHNA and CDR2 YNFKEQ. This CDR3 reads CASSQDSDGHRVLGNTIYF. For the CDR3, the DNA is TGTGCCAGCAGCCAAGATAGTGACGGACACCGGGTCTTGGGAAACACCATATATTTT.

The chain uses TRBV6-1 and TRBJ1-6, with D possibly matching TRBD1 (6 bases). Trimming took 2 bases from V and 5 from J, leaving 13 bases between them. Per germline, CDR1 MNHNS and CDR2 SASEGT. The CDR3 extends over 16 amino acids. The DNA of the CDR3 is TGTGCCAGCAGTGAACAAACAGGGTGGGATAATTCACCCCTCCACTTT. Translating gives CASSEQTGWDNSPLHF.

The chain carries TRBV6-5 and TRBJ1-1; no firm D call. The germline CDR1 and CDR2 sequences are MNHEY and SVGAGI. The CDR3 is 14 residues long. Deletions cut 6 bases from V and 4 bases from J, with 15 bases between. The CDR3 region is CASSVRNSITEAFF. The CDR3, as DNA: TGTGCCAGCAGCGTTCGGAACAGCATCACTGAAGCTTTCTTT.

The DNA for the CDR3 is TGTGCCAGCTCACTCGGTTCTGGGGCCAACGTCCTGACTTTC. Its translation: CASSLGSGANVLTF. The gene calls are TRBV18 and TRBJ2-6; D unclear. Trimming took 4 bases from V and 1 from J, leaving 5 bases between them. CDR3 size: 14 residues. Germline CDR1 reads KGHSH; CDR2 reads LQKENI.